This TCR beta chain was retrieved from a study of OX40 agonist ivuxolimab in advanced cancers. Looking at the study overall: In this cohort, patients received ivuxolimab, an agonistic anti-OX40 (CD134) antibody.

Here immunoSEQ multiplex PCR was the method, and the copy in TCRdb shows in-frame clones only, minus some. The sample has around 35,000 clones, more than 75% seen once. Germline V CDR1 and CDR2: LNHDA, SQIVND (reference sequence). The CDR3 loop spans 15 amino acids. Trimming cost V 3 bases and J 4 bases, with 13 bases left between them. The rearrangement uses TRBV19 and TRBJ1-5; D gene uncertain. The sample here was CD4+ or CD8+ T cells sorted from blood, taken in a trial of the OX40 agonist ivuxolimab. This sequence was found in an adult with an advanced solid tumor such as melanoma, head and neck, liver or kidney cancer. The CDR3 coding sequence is TGTGCCAGTAGTATTGGTCGTCACGGTAATCAGCCCCAGCATTTT. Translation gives CASSIGRHGNQPQHF.